The sequence of this TCR beta chain was determined in a study of T cell responses to AZD1222 COVID-19 vaccine. With V trimmed by 4 bases and J by 7 bases, 5 bases remained unmatched. CDR1 and CDR2 from the germline V gene are SGDLS and YYNGEE. The CDR3 sequence is 15 residues long. The repertoire was sequenced with immunoSEQ multiplex PCR; TCRdb's copy has only in-frame clones and lacks some. Among about 64,000 clones, 75% to 85% were seen once, and the ten largest hold roughly 13%. This TCR derives from an adult who received the AZD1222 COVID-19 vaccine. Sequenced here: peripheral blood, sampled 28 days after the second AZD1222 dose. The chain employs TRBV9 and TRBJ1-6, with TRBD1 matching over 10 bases. The DNA of the CDR3 is TGTGCCAGCAGCCCGACAGGGGGCTACAATTCACCCCTCCACTTT. Translating it yields CASSPTGGYNSPLHF.